A single sample is the source of the 5 T cell receptor beta chains below, sequenced in a study of T cells in Graves' hyperthyroidism and ophthalmopathy. Amplification of TCR beta CDR3 regions was performed using RNA transcripts as template. The study used the HTBI primer set for a first-round RT-PCR of the TCR CDR3. Each CDR3 protein gets one entry after TCRdb re-called the multiplex PCR reads with MiXCR. The sample consists of some 600,000 distinct CDR3 sequences, about 15% of them appearing once. The sample was blood. The receptors stem from a woman aged 25 to 39 with Graves' hyperthyroidism that later progressed to Graves' ophthalmopathy.

This clonotype has only a few counts. The chain links TRBV4-2 to TRBJ1-3, with TRBD1 matching 7 bases. The CDR3 sequence is 16 residues long. The ends lost 4 bases at V and 0 bases at J; junction bases unmatched: 6. Germline assignment: CDR1 LGHNA and CDR2 YNFKEQ. The CDR3 here is CASSRGQESSGNTIYF. In DNA, the CDR3 is TGTGCCAGCAGCCGAGGACAGGAGAGCTCTGGAAACACCATATATTTT.

The chain links TRBV5-1 to TRBJ2-5; 8 bases agree with TRBD1. Germline CDR1 and CDR2: SGHRS and YFSETQ. Trimming removed 3 bases from V and 4 bases from J; junction bases left unmatched: 5. This CDR3 has 14 residues. The CDR3 reads CASSSTGVTETQYF. CDR3 bases: TGCGCCAGCAGCTCGACAGGGGTGACAGAGACCCAGTACTTC.

This clonotype was seen many times. The gene calls are TRBV7-9 and TRBJ2-7; D remains ambiguous. The CDR3 has 15 residues. Germline V gene data show CDR1 as SEHNR and CDR2 as FQNEAQ (reference sequence). Trimming left V 1 base short and J 1 base short, with 11 bases between. The CDR3 DNA is TGTGCCAGCAGCTTAGGCCGCGGCATTTCCTACGAGCAGTACTTC. Encoded protein: CASSLGRGISYEQYF.

This clonotype showed up many times. The chain has TRBV5-1 and TRBJ2-7; D may be TRBD2 (5 bases). Trimming pared 6 bases from V and 0 bases from J, leaving 10 bases between. Germline loops: CDR1 SGHRS, CDR2 YFSETQ. The CDR3 is 13 amino acids. The chain's CDR3 is CASNSGPSYEQYF. The CDR3 bases are TGCGCCAGCAACAGCGGTCCCTCCTACGAGCAGTACTTC.

Ten or more counts support this clonotype. The gene calls are TRBV20-1 and TRBJ2-7; D is perhaps TRBD2 (8 bases). CDR1 is DFQATT, CDR2 SNEGSKA, per germline (reference sequence). V lost 6 bases to trimming and J lost 0 bases, with 24 bases between them. The CDR3 is 17 residues long. The CDR3 nucleotides are TGCAGTGCAACCGGACAGGCTACAAGCGGGGGCTCCTACGAGCAGTACTTC. Its protein product is CSATGQATSGGSYEQYF.